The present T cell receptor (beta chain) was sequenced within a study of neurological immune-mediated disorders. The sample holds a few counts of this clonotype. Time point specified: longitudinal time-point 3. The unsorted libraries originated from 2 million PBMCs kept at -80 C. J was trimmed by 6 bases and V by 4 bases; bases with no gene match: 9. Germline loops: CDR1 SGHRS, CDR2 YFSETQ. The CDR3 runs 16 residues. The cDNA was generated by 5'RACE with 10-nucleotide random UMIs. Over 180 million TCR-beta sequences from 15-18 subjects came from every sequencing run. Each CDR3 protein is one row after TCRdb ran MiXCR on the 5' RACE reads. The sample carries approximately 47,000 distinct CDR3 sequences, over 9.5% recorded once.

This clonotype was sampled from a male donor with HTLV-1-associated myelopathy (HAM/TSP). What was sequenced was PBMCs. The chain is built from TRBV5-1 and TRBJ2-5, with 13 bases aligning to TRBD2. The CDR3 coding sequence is TGCGCCAGCAGCCCGCCGACTAGCGGGGGGATCAAGACCCAGTACTTC. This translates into CASSPPTSGGIKTQYF.